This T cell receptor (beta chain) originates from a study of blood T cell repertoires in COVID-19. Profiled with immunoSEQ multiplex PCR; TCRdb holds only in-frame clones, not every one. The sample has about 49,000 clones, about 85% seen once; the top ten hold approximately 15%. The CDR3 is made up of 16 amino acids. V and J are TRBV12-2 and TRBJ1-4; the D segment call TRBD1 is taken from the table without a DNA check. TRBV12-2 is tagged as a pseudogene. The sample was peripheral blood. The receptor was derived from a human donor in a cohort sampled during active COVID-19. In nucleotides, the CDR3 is TGTGCAAGTCGCTTAGGGGACAGAAGCTTTAATGAAAAACTGTTTTTT. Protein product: CASRLGDRSFNEKLFF.